This is a list of T cell receptor beta chains from one sample in a study of blood T cells in healthy people across ages. TCRdb reprocessed the 5' RACE reads via MiXCR and lists one record per CDR3 protein. The data contain around 1,700,000 distinct CDR3 sequences, 25% to 30% of them singletons. Input material: blood. Source of these receptors: a woman younger than 45 in good health. The CDR3 runs from the conserved cysteine through the conserved F or W. Fields, in order: V gene, clone size, J gene, D gene, CDR3 DNA, CDR3 protein. D genes are given only for firm matches. Clone size appears in some rows only: once, few, many, or a class for an expanded clone.

>TRBV29-1|few|TRBJ2-2|.
TGCAGCGTTGACGGGGCCCTAAACACCGGGGAGCTGTTTTTT
CSVDGALNTGELFF
>TRBV29-1|.|TRBJ2-1|.
TGCAGCGCTAGACCTAGCGCCAATGAGCAGTTCTTC
CSARPSANEQFF
>TRBV7-2|.|TRBJ2-7|.
TGTGCCAGCAGCCCTCGGACGTTCGTAGGGCAGGTTGCGCGATACGAGCAGTACTTC
CASSPRTFVGQVARYEQYF
>TRBV12-3/TRBV12-4|many|TRBJ2-4|TRBD1
TGTGCCAGCAGTCGCCCCGGGACAGGGTTTAACATTCAGTACTTC
CASSRPGTGFNIQYF
>TRBV28|.|TRBJ1-6|.
TGTGCCAGCAGGACAGAGGATTCACCCCTCCACTTT
CASRTEDSPLHF
>TRBV5-7|.|TRBJ2-7|TRBD1
TGTGCCAGCAGCGGCCTCGGGGCAGGGGGCAGGTACGAGCAGTACTTC
CASSGLGAGGRYEQYF
>TRBV12-3/TRBV12-4|.|TRBJ1-1|.
TGTGCCAGCAGTTTAGTTTCATCCGGGGGTTATGGTACTGAAGCTTTCTTT
CASSLVSSGGYGTEAFF
>TRBV7-2|.|TRBJ1-6|.
TGTGCCAGCAGCTTAGTGGAGGGGGTCGGCTCCTATAATTCACCCCTCCACTTT
CASSLVEGVGSYNSPLHF
>TRBV3-1|.|TRBJ1-2|.
TGTGCCAGCAGCCAAGCGGGAGGGACCCATGGCTACACCTTC
CASSQAGGTHGYTF
>TRBV7-9|many|TRBJ2-3|.
TGTGCCAGCAGTTTTAGGGACTCGGGGACAGATACGCAGTATTTT
CASSFRDSGTDTQYF
>TRBV10-1|.|TRBJ2-5|.
TGCGCCAGCAGTTCTGGCCCGGGCCAAGAGACCCAGTACTTC
CASSSGPGQETQYF
>TRBV29-1|many|TRBJ2-5|TRBD1
TGCAGCGTTCGGCGGGACAGGGACTTGGGGACCCAGTACTTC
CSVRRDRDLGTQYF
>TRBV20-1|.|TRBJ2-1|.
TGCAGTGCTCCCGTAGCGGCTTCCTACAATGAGCAGTTCTTC
CSAPVAASYNEQFF
>TRBV10-3|.|TRBJ2-2|.
TGTGCCATCAGTGAAGGCGGGGAGCTGTTTTTT
CAISEGGELFF
>TRBV10-2|few|TRBJ2-2|.
TGCGCCAGCAGAGAAGGACTATCCGGGGAGCTGTTTTTT
CASREGLSGELFF
>TRBV28|few|TRBJ1-2|.
TGTGTCAGCAGATCTTTTAGCGGCTACACCTTC
CVSRSFSGYTF
>TRBV20-1|many|TRBJ2-7|TRBD1
TGCAGTGCGGGACAGGGTTACGATCAGTACTTC
CSAGQGYDQYF
>TRBV4-3|many|TRBJ2-1|.
TGCGCCAGCAGCCAACCCCTTACTAGCTCCTACAATGAGCAGTTCTTC
CASSQPLTSSYNEQFF
>TRBV11-2|few|TRBJ1-4|.
TGTGCCAGCAGCTTAGTTATTTCAGGGGAAAAACTGTTTTTT
CASSLVISGEKLFF
>TRBV7-6|.|TRBJ2-1|TRBD1
TGTGCCAGCAGCTTAGTTCGACAGGGTGAGCAGTTCTTC
CASSLVRQGEQFF
>TRBV6-6|few|TRBJ2-3|TRBD1
TGTGCCAGCCGAGGGGGCGCTACTGCAGATACGCAGTATTTT
CASRGGATADTQYF
>TRBV11-2|.|TRBJ2-3|TRBD2
TGTGCCAGCAGCCAGCGGGGCCCCACAGATACGCAGTATTTT
CASSQRGPTDTQYF